This T cell receptor (beta chain) comes out of a study of blood T cell repertoires in COVID-19. Authors' data handling: Amplification of reference gene primers was used by the study to estimate nucleated cell counts. Repertoires were generated with immunoSEQ multiplex PCR, while TCRdb's copy carries only in-frame clones and drops some. V, J and clone size are taken as reported in that table, and D and trimming were inferred from the DNA itself. The sample contains roughly 61,000 clones, more than 60% of which appear only once. CDR1 SGHDN and CDR2 FVKESK come from the germline V gene. The V end was cut by 3 bases, the J end by 4 bases, with 11 bases between. The CDR3 length is 14 residues.

The sequence was collected from a woman in her seventies with acute or convalescent COVID-19. This chain connects TRBV14 to TRBJ2-3; perhaps TRBD2 as D (6 bases). The specimen sequenced was peripheral blood. The CDR3 region is CASSQGLIPDTQYF. The DNA for the CDR3 is TGTGCCAGCAGCCAGGGACTGATTCCAGATACGCAGTATTTT.